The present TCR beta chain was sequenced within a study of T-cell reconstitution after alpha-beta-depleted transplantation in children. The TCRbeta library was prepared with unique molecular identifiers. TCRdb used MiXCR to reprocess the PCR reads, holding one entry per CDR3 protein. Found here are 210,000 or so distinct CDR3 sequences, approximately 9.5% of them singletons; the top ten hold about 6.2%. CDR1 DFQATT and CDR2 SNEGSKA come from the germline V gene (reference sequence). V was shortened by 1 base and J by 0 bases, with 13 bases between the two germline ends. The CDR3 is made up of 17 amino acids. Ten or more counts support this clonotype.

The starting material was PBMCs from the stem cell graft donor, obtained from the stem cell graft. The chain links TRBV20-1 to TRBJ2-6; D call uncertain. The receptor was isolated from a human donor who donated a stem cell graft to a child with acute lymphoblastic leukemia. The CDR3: CSARGRTVSSGANVLTF. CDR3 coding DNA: TGCAGTGCTAGAGGTAGGACGGTTAGCTCTGGGGCCAACGTCCTGACTTTC.